This TCR beta chain was captured by sequencing in a study of PD-L1 blockade in urothelial cancer (dated by TCRdb to about 2017). Study-level background: Therapy was started at some point between 2014 and 2016 for all patients, and atezolizumab 1,200 mg was administered intravenously every 3 weeks. About nine tenths of the roughly 29 patients were identified as males with urothelial cancer of bladder origin, and a prior smoking history was reported by 18 of 29 patients. Patients had an ECOG performance status of 0 or 1 and had received between 0 and 3 prior chemotherapy regimens. Blood samples were analyzed at 3 weeks after treatment start (second dose) and at 6 weeks after treatment start. Blood samples gave median yields of about 140,000 T cells and tens of thousands of unique TCRs, along with a median clonality of approximately 0.084. The study, an exploratory multi-omic analysis, examined somatic, immune and clinical correlates of response to PD-L1 blockade with atezolizumab in urothelial cancer. Pretreatment tumor samples, along with matched peripheral blood serially collected before and after atezolizumab treatment, were subjected to TCR sequencing. Durable clinical benefit was defined as a progression-free survival longer than 6 months, and TCR features were additionally tested against progression-free survival and overall survival. In the same patients, whole exome sequencing and RNA sequencing of pretreatment tumors were performed in addition to TCR sequencing. Durable clinical benefit was achieved by nine patients but not by the remaining 20. Pretreatment blood TCR-seq was available for twenty-nine patients, at least one posttreatment blood collection was obtained for around 25 patients, and tumor TCR-seq was available for around 25 patients. Overall study results and their limits: Because the sample size was small (n ≈ 29) and many of the analyses were exploratory, the results are meant to be hypothesis-generating. Improved progression-free and overall survival was associated with having pretreatment peripheral blood TCR clonality below the median. Among patients with durable benefit, tumor-associated TCR clones showed greater expansion in peripheral blood 3 weeks after treatment started (n ≈ 22, p = 0.022).

The CDR3, cysteine through phenylalanine, is 15 amino acids long. Only the CDR3 DNA is retained, 45 bases long and in frame from the first base. CDR1 and CDR2 were assigned from the germline V gene (reference sequence) as GTSNPN and SVGIG. Cut back by 4 bases and 0 bases, the V and J ends lie 10 bases apart. To estimate absolute template abundance from read counts, synthetic TCR analog templates were spiked into each PCR. Using the immunoSEQ assay, TCRbeta CDR3 regions were amplified from genomic DNA with bias-controlled V and J gene primers. Sequencing of rearranged TCRbeta segments was done at approximately 20X coverage. The authors processed their data as follows. Clustering was used to correct sequencing errors, and CDR3s were annotated against IMGT so that V, D and J genes could be assigned. Downstream analyses used only productive TCRbeta rearrangements, leaving out any out-of-frame or stop-codon sequences. Clonality was computed as one minus Shannon entropy normalized by the log of the number of unique productive sequences. Clones differing between time points or between blood and tumor were identified by Fisher's exact test with Benjamini-Hochberg correction at adjusted p below 0.01. TCRdb re-hosts the immuneACCESS table, in-frame sequences only. Its copies lack some clones; in the studies checked, an unresolved V gene accounts for under half of them, and the cause for the rest is not known. The V and J calls and the clone size are those of that table, but D and trimming were determined from the DNA. The sample profile shows about 91,000 clones; 85% to 95% of them were found once. 8% to 9.5% of the sample is taken by the ten largest.

Concerning this clone itself: What this receptor recognizes is not known. No base-level quality is on record; no much larger clone is a single base apart.

The cohort comprised roughly 30 patients with locally advanced or metastatic urothelial carcinoma treated at Memorial Sloan Kettering on a trial protocol. Peripheral blood mononuclear cells were collected pretreatment and during treatment, at between 1 and 8 total time points per patient. The Qiagen DNeasy Blood extraction kit was used to purify genomic DNA from total PBMCs and tumor samples. Collected pretreatment and during treatment, PBMCs were isolated and stored as previously described. This sequence was found in a man aged 55 to 70 with urothelial cancer. Sample: PBMCs, taken around atezolizumab (anti-PD-L1) treatment. The sequence joins TRBV30 to TRBJ1-6; there is no confident call for the D gene. The DNA sequence follows: TGTGCCTGGAAGGCCCTAGGCTCCTATAATTCACCCCTCCACTTT. The translation is CAWKALGSYNSPLHF. This CDR3, with the reference TRBV30 and TRBJ1-6 proteins standing in past its ends, gives the full variable domain SQTIHQWPATLVQPVGSPLSLECTVEGTSNPNLYWYRQAAGRGLQLLFYSVGIGQISSEVPQNLSASRPQDRQFILSSKKLLLSDSGFYLCAWKALGSYNSPLHFGNGTRLTVT.